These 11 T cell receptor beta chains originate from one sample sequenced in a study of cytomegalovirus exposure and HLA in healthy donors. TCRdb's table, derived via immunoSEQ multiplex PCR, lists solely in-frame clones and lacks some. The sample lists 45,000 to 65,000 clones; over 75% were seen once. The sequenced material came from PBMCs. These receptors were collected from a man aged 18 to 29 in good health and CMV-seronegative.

CDR3 coding DNA: TGTGCCAGCAGTGAATTAGGGACAGTGGCTGAAGCTTTCTTT. It is translated as CASSELGTVAEAFF. The chain carries TRBV25-1 and TRBJ1-1; TRBD1 agrees at 7 bases. Germline CDR1 reads MGHDK; CDR2 reads SYGVNS. The CDR3 length is 14 residues. Trimming at V came to 1 base and at J to 6 bases, leaving 5 bases not matched to a gene.

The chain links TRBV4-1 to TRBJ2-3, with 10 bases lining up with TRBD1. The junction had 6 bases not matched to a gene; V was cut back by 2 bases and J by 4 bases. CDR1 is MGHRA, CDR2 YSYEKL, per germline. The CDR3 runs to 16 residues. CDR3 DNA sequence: TGCGCCAGCAGCCAACGACCAGGACAGGGGGCAGATACGCAGTATTTT. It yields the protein CASSQRPGQGADTQYF.

The CDR3 DNA is TGTGCCACCAGCAGAGATTTAACTGAAGCTTTCTTT. It encodes CATSRDLTEAFF. The V and J genes are TRBV15 and TRBJ1-1; D is uncertain. Germline lookup yields CDR1 LNHNV and CDR2 YYDKDF (reference sequence). The CDR3 length is 12 residues. The V gene lost 0 bases and the J gene lost 5 bases, with 4 bases spanning the gap.

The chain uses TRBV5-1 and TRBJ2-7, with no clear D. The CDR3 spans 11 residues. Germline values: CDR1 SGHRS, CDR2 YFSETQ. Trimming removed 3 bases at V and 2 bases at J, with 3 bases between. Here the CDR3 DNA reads TGCGCCAGCAGCTCTGCCTACGAGCAGTACTTC. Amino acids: CASSSAYEQYF.

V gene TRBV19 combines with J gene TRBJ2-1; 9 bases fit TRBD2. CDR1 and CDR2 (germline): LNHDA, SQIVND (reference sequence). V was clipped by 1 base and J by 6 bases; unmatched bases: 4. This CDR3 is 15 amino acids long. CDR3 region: CASSIGLAGINEQFF. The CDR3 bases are TGTGCCAGTAGTATAGGGCTAGCGGGGATCAATGAGCAGTTCTTC.

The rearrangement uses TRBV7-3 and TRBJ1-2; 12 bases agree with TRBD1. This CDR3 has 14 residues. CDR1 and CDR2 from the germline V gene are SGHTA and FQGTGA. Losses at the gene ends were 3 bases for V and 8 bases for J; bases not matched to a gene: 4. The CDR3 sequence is CASSLPGTGGGYTF. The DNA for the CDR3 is TGTGCCAGCAGCTTGCCCGGGACAGGGGGCGGCTACACCTTC.

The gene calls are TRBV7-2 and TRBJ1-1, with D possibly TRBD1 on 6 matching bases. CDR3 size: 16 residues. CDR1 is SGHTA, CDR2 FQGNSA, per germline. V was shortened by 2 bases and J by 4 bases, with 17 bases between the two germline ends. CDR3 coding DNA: TGTGCCAGCAGCTTATACTCACAGGGAAAGGGCACTGAAGCTTTCTTT. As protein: CASSLYSQGKGTEAFF.

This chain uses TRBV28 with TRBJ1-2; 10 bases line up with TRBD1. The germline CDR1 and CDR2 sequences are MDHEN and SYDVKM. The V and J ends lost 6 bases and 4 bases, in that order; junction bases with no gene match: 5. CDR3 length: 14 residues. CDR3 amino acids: CASRVGQGIYGYTF. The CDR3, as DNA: TGTGCCAGCAGGGTGGGACAGGGGATCTATGGCTACACCTTC.

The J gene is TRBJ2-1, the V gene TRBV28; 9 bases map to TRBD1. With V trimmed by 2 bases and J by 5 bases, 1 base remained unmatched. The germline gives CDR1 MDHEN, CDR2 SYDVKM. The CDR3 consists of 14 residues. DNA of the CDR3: TGTGCCAGCAGTTTAGGACAGGGGAACAATGAGCAGTTCTTC. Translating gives CASSLGQGNNEQFF.

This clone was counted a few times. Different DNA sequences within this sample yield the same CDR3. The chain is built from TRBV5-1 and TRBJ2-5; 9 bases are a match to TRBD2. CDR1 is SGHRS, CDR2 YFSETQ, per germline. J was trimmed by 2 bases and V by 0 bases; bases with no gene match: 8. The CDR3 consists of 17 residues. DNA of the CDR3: TGCGCCAGCAGCTTGGCTTTGGCGGGAGGGCCTCAAGAGACCCAGTACTTC. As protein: CASSLALAGGPQETQYF.

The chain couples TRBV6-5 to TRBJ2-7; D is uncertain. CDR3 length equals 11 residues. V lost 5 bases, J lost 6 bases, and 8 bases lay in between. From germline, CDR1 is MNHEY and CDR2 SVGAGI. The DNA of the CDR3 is TGTGCCAGCAGTAGTTCGGTCGAGCAGTACTTC. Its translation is CASSSSVEQYF.